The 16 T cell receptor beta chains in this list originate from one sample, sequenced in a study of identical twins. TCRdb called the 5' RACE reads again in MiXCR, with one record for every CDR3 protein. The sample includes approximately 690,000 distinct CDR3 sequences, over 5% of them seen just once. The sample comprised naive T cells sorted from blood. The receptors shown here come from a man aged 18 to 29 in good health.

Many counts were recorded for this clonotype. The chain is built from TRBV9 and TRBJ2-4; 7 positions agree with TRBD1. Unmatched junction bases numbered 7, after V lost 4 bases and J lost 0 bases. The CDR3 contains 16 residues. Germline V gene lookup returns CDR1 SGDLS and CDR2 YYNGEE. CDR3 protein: CASSPSGQLAKNIQYF. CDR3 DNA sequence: TGTGCCAGCAGCCCATCGGGACAGCTAGCCAAAAACATTCAGTACTTC.

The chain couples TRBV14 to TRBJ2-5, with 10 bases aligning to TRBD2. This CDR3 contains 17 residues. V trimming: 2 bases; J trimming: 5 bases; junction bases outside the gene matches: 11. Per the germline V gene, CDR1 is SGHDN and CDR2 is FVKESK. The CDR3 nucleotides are TGTGCCAGCAGCCAATCTCGCACTAGCGGGACGAGGGAGACCCAGTACTTC. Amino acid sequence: CASSQSRTSGTRETQYF.

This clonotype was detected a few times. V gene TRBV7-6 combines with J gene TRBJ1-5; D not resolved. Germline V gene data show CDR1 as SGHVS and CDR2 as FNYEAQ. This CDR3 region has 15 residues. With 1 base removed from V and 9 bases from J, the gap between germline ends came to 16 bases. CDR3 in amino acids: CASSLVAGRGRPQHF. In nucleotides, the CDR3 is TGTGCCAGCAGCTTAGTAGCTGGCAGAGGTCGGCCCCAGCATTTT.

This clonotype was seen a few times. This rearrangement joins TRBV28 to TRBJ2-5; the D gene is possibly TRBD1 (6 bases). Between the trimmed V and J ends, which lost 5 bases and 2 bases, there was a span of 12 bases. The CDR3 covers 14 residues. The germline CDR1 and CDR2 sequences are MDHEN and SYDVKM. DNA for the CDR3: TGTGCCAGCAGTACCGGACAGTTACAAGAGACCCAGTACTTC. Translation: CASSTGQLQETQYF.

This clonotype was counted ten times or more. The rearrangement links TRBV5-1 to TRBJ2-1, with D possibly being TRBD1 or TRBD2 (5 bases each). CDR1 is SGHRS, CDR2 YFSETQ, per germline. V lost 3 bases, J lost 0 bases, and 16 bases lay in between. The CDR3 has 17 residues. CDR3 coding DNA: TGCGCCAGCAGCTATCTTACCGGGGCCTCCTCCTACAATGAGCAGTTCTTC. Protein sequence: CASSYLTGASSYNEQFF.

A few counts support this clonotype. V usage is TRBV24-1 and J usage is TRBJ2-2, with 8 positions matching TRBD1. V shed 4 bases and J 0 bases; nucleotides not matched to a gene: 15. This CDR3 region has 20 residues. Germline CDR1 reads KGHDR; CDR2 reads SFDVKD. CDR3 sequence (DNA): TGTGCCACCAGTGAACCCCTCGGGACAGGTGTGATGGCGAACACCGGGGAGCTGTTTTTT. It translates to CATSEPLGTGVMANTGELFF.

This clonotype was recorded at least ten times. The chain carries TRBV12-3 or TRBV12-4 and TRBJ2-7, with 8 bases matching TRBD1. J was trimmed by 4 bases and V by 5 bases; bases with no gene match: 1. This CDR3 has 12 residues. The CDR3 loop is CASSRTGYEQYV. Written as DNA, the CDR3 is TGTGCCAGCAGTAGGACAGGGTACGAGCAGTACGTC.

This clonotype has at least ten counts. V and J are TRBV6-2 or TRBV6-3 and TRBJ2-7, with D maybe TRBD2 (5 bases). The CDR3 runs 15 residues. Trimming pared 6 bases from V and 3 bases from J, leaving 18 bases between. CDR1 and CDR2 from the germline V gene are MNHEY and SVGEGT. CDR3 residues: CASSPVQLAFYEQYF. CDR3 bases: TGTGCCAGCAGCCCCGTCCAGCTAGCTTTCTACGAGCAGTACTTC.

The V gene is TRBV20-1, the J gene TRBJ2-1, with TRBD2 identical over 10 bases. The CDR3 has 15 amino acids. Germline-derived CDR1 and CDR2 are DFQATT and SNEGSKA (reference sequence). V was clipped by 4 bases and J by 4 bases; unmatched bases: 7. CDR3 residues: CSATAGGPIYNEQFF. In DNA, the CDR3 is TGCAGTGCTACAGCGGGAGGGCCCATTTACAATGAGCAGTTCTTC.

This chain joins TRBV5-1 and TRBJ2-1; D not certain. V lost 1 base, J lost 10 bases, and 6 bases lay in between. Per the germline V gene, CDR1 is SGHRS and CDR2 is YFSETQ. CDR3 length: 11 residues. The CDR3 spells CASSLSLEQFF. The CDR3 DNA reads TGCGCCAGCAGCTTGTCGCTAGAGCAGTTCTTC.

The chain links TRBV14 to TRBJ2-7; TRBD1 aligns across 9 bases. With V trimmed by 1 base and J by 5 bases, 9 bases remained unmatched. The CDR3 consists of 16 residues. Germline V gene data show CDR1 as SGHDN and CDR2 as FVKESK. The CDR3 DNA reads TGTGCCAGCAGCCAAGGGGCCGGGACAGGGCCGAACGAGCAGTACTTC. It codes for CASSQGAGTGPNEQYF. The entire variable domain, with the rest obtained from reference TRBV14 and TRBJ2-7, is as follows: EAGVTQFPSHSVIEKGQTVTLRCDPISGHDNLYWYRRVMGKEIKFLLHFVKESKQDESGMPNNRFLAERTGGTYSTLKVQPAELEDSGVYFCASSQGAGTGPNEQYFGPGTRLTVT.

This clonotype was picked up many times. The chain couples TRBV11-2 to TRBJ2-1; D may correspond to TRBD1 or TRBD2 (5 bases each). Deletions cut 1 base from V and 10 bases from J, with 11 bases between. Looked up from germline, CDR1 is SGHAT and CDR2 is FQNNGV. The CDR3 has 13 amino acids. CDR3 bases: TGTGCCAGCAGCTTAGTGGGGACCAGAGAGCAGTTCTTC. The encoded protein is CASSLVGTREQFF.

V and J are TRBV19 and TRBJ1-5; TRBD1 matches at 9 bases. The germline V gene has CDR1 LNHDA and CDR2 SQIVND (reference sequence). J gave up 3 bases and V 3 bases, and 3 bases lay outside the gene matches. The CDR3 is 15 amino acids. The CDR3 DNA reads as TGTGCCAGTAGTATGGGACAGGGTTACAATCAGCCCCAGCATTTT. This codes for CASSMGQGYNQPQHF.

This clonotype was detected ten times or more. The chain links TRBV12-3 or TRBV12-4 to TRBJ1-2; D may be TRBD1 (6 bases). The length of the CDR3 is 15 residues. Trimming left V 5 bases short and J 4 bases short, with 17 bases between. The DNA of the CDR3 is TGTGCCAGCAGTCCCGAGGGGGGGCGCGGCTATGGCTACACCTTC. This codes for CASSPEGGRGYGYTF.

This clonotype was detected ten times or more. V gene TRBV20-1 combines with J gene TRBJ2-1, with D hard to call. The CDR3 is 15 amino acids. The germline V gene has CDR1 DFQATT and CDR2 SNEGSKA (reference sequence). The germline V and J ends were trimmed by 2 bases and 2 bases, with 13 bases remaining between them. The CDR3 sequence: CSARQESRAYNEQFF. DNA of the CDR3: TGCAGTGCTAGACAAGAGTCCCGGGCCTACAATGAGCAGTTCTTC.

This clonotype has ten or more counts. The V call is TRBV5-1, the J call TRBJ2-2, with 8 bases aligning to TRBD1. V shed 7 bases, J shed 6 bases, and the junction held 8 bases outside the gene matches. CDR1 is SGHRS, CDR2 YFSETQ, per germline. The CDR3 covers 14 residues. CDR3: CASLDRGGSGELFF. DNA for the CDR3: TGCGCCAGCCTCGACAGGGGAGGATCCGGGGAGCTGTTTTTT.